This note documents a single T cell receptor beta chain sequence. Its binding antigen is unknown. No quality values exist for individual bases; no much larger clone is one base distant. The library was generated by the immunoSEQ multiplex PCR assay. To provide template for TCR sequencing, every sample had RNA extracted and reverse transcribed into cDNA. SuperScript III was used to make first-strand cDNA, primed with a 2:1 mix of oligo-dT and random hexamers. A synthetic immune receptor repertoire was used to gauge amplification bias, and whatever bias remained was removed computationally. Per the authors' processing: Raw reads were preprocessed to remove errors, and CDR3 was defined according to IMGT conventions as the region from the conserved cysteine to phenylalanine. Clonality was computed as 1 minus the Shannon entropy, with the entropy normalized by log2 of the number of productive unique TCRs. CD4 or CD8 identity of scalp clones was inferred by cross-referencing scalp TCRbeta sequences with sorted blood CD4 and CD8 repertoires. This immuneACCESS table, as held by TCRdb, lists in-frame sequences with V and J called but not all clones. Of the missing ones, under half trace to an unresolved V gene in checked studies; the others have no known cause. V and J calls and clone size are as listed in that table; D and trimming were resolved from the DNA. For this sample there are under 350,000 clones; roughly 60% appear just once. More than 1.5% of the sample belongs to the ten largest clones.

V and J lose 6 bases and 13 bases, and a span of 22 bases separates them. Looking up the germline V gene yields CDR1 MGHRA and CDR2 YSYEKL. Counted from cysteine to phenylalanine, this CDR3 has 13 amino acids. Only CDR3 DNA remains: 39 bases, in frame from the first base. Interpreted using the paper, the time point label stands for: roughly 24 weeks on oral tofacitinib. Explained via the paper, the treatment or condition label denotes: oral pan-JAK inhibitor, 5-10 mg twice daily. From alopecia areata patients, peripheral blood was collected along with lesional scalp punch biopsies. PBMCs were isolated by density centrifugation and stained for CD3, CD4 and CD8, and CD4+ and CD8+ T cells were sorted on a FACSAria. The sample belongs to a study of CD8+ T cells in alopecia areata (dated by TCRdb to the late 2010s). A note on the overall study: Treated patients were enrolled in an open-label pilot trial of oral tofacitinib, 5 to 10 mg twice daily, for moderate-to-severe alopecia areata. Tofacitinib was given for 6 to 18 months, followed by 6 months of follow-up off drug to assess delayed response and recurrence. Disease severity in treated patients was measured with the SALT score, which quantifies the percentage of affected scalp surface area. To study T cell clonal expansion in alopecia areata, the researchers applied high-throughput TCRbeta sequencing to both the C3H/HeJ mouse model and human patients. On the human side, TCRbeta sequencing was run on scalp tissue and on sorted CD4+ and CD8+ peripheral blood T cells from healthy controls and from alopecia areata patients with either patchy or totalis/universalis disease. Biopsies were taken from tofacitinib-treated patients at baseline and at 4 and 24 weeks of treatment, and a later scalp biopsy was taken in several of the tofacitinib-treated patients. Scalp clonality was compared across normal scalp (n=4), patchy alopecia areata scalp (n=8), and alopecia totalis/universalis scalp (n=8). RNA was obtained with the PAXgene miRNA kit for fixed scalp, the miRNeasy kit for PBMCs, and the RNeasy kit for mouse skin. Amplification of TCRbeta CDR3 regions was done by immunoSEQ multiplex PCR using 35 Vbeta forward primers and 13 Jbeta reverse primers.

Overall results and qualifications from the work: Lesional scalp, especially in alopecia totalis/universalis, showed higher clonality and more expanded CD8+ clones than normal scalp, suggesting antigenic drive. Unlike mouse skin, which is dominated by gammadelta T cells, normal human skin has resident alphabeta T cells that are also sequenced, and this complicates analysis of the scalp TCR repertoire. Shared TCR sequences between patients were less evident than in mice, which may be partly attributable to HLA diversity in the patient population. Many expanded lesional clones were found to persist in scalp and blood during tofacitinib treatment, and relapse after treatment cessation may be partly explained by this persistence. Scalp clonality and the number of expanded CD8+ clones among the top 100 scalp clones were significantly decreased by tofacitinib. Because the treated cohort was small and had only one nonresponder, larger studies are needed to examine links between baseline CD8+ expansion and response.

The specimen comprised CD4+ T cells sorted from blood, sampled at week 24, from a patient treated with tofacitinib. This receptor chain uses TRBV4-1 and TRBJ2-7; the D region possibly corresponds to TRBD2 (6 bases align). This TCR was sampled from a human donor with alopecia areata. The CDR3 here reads CASSLEAGYGGYF. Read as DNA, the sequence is TGCGCCAGCAGTCTCGAGGCGGGGTACGGCGGATACTTC.